This entry lists 14 T cell receptor beta chains sequenced from one sample in a study of PD-1 blockade in mismatch repair-deficient tumors. Assay: immunoSEQ multiplex PCR; the TCRdb copy retains only in-frame clones and omits some. The sample lists around 130,000 clones, 85% to 90% seen once, with about 11% in the top ten. The sample here was peripheral blood, taken approximately 72 weeks after starting pembrolizumab. These receptors all come from an adult with mismatch repair-deficient cancer.

This chain joins TRBV25-1 and TRBJ2-1; no clear D. The CDR3 length is 8 residues. CDR1 is MGHDK, CDR2 SYGVNS, per germline. The CDR3: CGTNEQFF. In nucleotides, the CDR3 is TGTGGGACGAATGAGCAGTTCTTC.

The chain couples TRBV19 to TRBJ2-2, with a weak D call TRBD2 (6 bases). Looked up from germline, CDR1 is LNHDA and CDR2 is SQIVND (reference sequence). This CDR3 has 14 amino acids. V lost 7 bases to trimming and J lost 5 bases, with 14 bases between them. CDR3 sequence: CASMVGGSTGELFF. CDR3 DNA sequence: TGTGCCAGTATGGTGGGAGGAAGTACCGGGGAGCTGTTTTTT.

The genes are TRBV7-8 and TRBJ2-3; no clear D. Trimming stripped 3 bases from V and 6 bases from J, with 13 bases between. CDR1 and CDR2 (germline): SGHVS, FQNEAQ. CDR3 length equals 14 residues. In DNA, the CDR3 is TGTGCCAGCAGCTTCAGCTGGGATCCGGATACGCAGTATTTT. Protein product: CASSFSWDPDTQYF.

CDR3 DNA: TGTGCCACCAGCAGAGGACACTCCGGGACTAGCGGGAGGGCGCACAATGAGCAGTTCTTC. This sequence encodes CATSRGHSGTSGRAHNEQFF. This chain joins TRBV15 and TRBJ2-1; 16 bases align to TRBD2. Germline assignment: CDR1 LNHNV and CDR2 YYDKDF (reference sequence). The CDR3 sequence is 20 residues long. J was trimmed by 5 bases and V by 1 base; bases with no gene match: 11.

The chain recombines TRBV29-1 with TRBJ1-1; possible D gene TRBD1, 5 bases. V was clipped by 4 bases and J by 5 bases, with 14 bases between them. The germline gives CDR1 SQVTM, CDR2 ANQGSEA. The CDR3 runs 13 residues. The CDR3 region is CSVGRRGGTEAFF. The CDR3 nucleotides are TGCAGCGTTGGTAGAAGGGGCGGTACTGAAGCTTTCTTT. The full variable domain, completed using reference TRBV29-1 and TRBJ1-1, is SAVISQKPSRDICQRGTSLTIQCQVDSQVTMMFWYRQQPGQSLTLIATANQGSEATYESGFVIDKFPISRPNLTFSTLTVSNMSPEDSSIYLCSVGRRGGTEAFFGQGTRLTVV.

The V and J genes are TRBV4-3 and TRBJ2-7, with TRBD2 as a possible D gene (5 bases). Trimming removed 0 bases from V and 2 bases from J, with 17 bases in between. CDR1 is LGHNA and CDR2 is YSLEER in the germline V gene. The CDR3 is 17 amino acids. The CDR3 protein is CASSQDKWGASPYEQYF. CDR3 sequence (DNA): TGCGCCAGCAGCCAAGATAAGTGGGGAGCTTCTCCCTACGAGCAGTACTTC.

The chain couples TRBV15 to TRBJ2-1, with 9 nucleotides matching TRBD2. Germline trimming cut 2 bases from V and 1 base from J; bases unmatched to any gene: 3. CDR1 is LNHNV, CDR2 YYDKDF, per germline (reference sequence). The CDR3 has 16 residues. The chain's CDR3 is CATSRLAGRSYNEQFF. The CDR3 bases are TGTGCCACCAGCAGACTAGCGGGACGGTCCTACAATGAGCAGTTCTTC.

The chain has TRBV29-1 and TRBJ2-7; 7 bases fit TRBD1. CDR3 length: 11 amino acids. Per germline, CDR1 SQVTM and CDR2 ANQGSEA. Germline trimming cut 5 bases from V and 9 bases from J; bases unmatched to any gene: 7. In DNA form, the CDR3 reads TGCAGCGTTCCTACAGGGGCCCGGCAGTACTTC. Translating it yields CSVPTGARQYF.

This clone was recorded once. This sample includes further DNA sequences coding for the same CDR3. The chain links TRBV5-1 to TRBJ2-3; unclear D gene. The ends were cut back, 7 bases at V and 8 bases at J, with 14 bases in the middle. There are 12 residues in the CDR3. Germline CDR1 reads SGHRS; CDR2 reads YFSETQ. The CDR3 is CASSRGRLTQYF. The CDR3 nucleotides read TGCGCCAGCTCCAGAGGACGGCTTACGCAGTATTTT.

The rearrangement links TRBV27 to TRBJ1-1; TRBD1 aligns across 7 bases. The CDR3 runs to 13 residues. Trimming cost V 6 bases and J 4 bases; bases outside gene matches: 5. Germline loops: CDR1 MNHEY, CDR2 SMNVEV (reference sequence). The CDR3 loop is CASSVGQRTEAFF. Here the CDR3 DNA reads TGTGCCAGCAGCGTGGGACAGCGCACTGAAGCTTTCTTT.

The chain combines TRBV5-4 with TRBJ2-3, with TRBD1 identical over 11 bases. Germline V gene sequence: CDR1 SGHNT, CDR2 YYREEE (reference sequence). CDR3 length: 14 residues. The V gene end was trimmed by 5 bases and the J gene end by 6 bases; junction bases not matched to a gene: 5. The CDR3 sequence: CASRQDRGQDTQYF. CDR3 nucleotide sequence: TGTGCCAGCAGACAGGACAGGGGGCAGGATACGCAGTATTTT.

The chain couples TRBV19 to TRBJ2-6; TRBD2 matches 8 bases. J lost 4 bases, V lost 10 bases, and 15 bases had no gene match. This CDR3 spans 17 amino acids. Germline V gives CDR1 LNHDA, CDR2 SQIVND (reference sequence). CDR3 nucleotides: TGTGCCACCGGGCGGGGGGCATCGGCGAAAGGGGCCAACGTCCTGACTTTC. Its translation is CATGRGASAKGANVLTF.

The gene calls are TRBV28 and TRBJ2-6, with 14 nucleotides matching TRBD2. The germline V gene encodes CDR1 MDHEN and CDR2 SYDVKM. The CDR3 runs 19 residues. J gave up 0 bases and V 6 bases, and 7 bases lay outside the gene matches. DNA for the CDR3: TGTGCCAGCAGGCGGACTAGCGGGAGGCTAAGCTCTGGGGCCAACGTCCTGACTTTC. Translation gives CASRRTSGRLSSGANVLTF.

This clone was found a few times. The gene calls are TRBV27 and TRBJ2-7; 10 nucleotides align to TRBD2. With 9 bases clipped from V and 7 bases from J, the junction kept 6 bases outside the gene matches. Germline-derived CDR1 and CDR2 are MNHEY and SMNVEV (reference sequence). The CDR3 is 12 amino acids. The CDR3 loop is CARSGRAREQYF. In nucleotides, the CDR3 is TGTGCCAGGAGCGGGAGGGCCAGGGAGCAGTACTTC.